Shown below are 22 T cell receptor beta chains from a single sample sequenced in a study of T cell repertoires in aging, cancer and after chemotherapy. The template was genomic DNA from peripheral blood, not RNA. Multiplex touch-down PCR with TRB-A/B primers amplified rearranged V-D-J TRB sequences. One entry per CDR3 protein results from TCRdb running MiXCR on the multiplex PCR reads. The data hold approximately 10,000 distinct CDR3 sequences, with under 55% observed a single time. Sequenced sample: blood. These receptors were obtained from a human donor in good health.

The V call is TRBV27, the J call TRBJ2-3; 8 nucleotides match TRBD2. Germline V gene lookup returns CDR1 MNHEY and CDR2 SMNVEV (reference sequence). The CDR3 consists of 15 residues. J was trimmed by 3 bases and V by 6 bases; bases with no gene match: 8. The CDR3 protein is CASSLAGRGTDTQYF. The CDR3 region has the DNA TGTGCCAGCAGCTTAGCGGGAAGGGGGACAGATACGCAGTATTTT.

The chain joins TRBV29-1 to TRBJ1-5; 9 bases line up with TRBD1. Germline V gene data show CDR1 as SQVTM and CDR2 as ANQGSEA. CDR3 length: 15 residues. The V segment lost 6 bases and the J segment 2 bases; nucleotides outside the gene matches: 8. CDR3 residues: CSVLTGGWGNQPQHF. The CDR3 nucleotides read TGCAGCGTGCTCACAGGGGGCTGGGGCAATCAGCCCCAGCATTTT.

This clonotype has more than one count but fewer than ten. The chain uses TRBV6-4 and TRBJ2-3; D remains ambiguous. The V gene lost 2 bases and the J gene lost 5 bases, with 8 bases spanning the gap. The CDR3 consists of 13 residues. Germline assignment: CDR1 MRHNA and CDR2 SNTAGT. The CDR3 sequence: CASSDDLGDTQYF. CDR3 nucleotides: TGTGCCAGCAGTGACGACCTGGGAGATACGCAGTATTTT.

This clonotype has just a few counts. The rearrangement links TRBV7-3 to TRBJ2-2; 12 bases align to TRBD2. The CDR3 spans 15 residues. Germline V CDR1 and CDR2: SGHTA, FQGTGA. V gave up 4 bases and J gave up 4 bases; unmatched junction bases: 1. The CDR3 DNA sequence: TGTGCCAGCAGCTCGGGACTAGCGGGCACCGGGGAGCTGTTTTTT. Protein: CASSSGLAGTGELFF.

V and J are TRBV20-1 and TRBJ1-3, with D unresolved. The germline V and J ends were trimmed by 3 bases and 0 bases, with 12 bases remaining between them. The germline CDR1 and CDR2 sequences are DFQATT and SNEGSKA (reference sequence). CDR3 length: 15 amino acids. Here the CDR3 reads CSARGPANSGNTIYF. The CDR3 DNA sequence: TGCAGTGCTAGGGGCCCAGCGAACTCTGGAAACACCATATATTTT.

The gene calls are TRBV7-3 and TRBJ2-7; D not resolved. The CDR3 contains 13 residues. Trimming pared 4 bases from V and 3 bases from J, leaving 10 bases between. The V gene's germline CDR1 is SGHTA and CDR2 FQGTGA. The CDR3 region is CASSSSGGYEQYF. CDR3 in DNA: TGTGCCAGCAGCTCCTCGGGTGGCTACGAGCAGTACTTC.

V is TRBV19 and J is TRBJ2-1; maybe TRBD1 (6 bases). V was cut by 3 bases and J by 1 base, with 16 bases left in between. This CDR3 contains 17 residues. Germline assignment: CDR1 LNHDA and CDR2 SQIVND (reference sequence). Here the CDR3 DNA reads TGTGCCAGTAGTATCGCAGGACAGATCCAGTCCTACAATGAGCAGTTCTTC. Its protein product is CASSIAGQIQSYNEQFF.

J is TRBJ2-2 and V is TRBV20-1; perhaps TRBD2 as D (6 bases). Germline lookup yields CDR1 DFQATT and CDR2 SNEGSKA (reference sequence). The CDR3 has 17 residues. Trimming cost V 1 base and J 6 bases, with 21 bases left between them. CDR3 residues: CSARVRGAQRGSGELFF. The CDR3 DNA is TGCAGTGCTAGAGTACGCGGGGCGCAACGGGGGTCCGGGGAGCTGTTTTTT.

This chain's CDR3 is CASSGTGTSGSPEQFF. The CDR3 DNA follows: TGTGCCAGCAGCGGGACCGGGACTAGCGGATCTCCTGAGCAGTTCTTC. The chain uses TRBV12-3 or TRBV12-4 and TRBJ2-1; the match to TRBD2 covers 11 bases. The CDR3 totals 16 residues. The junction had 13 bases not matched to a gene; V was cut back by 6 bases and J by 9 bases.

The rearrangement links TRBV12-3 or TRBV12-4 to TRBJ2-5; 16 positions match TRBD2. V lost 5 bases and J lost 4; bases outside the gene matches: 4. The CDR3 is 16 residues long. The CDR3 reads CASSPGLAGGGETQYF. The DNA for the CDR3 is TGTGCCAGCAGTCCGGGACTAGCGGGGGGGGGAGAGACCCAGTACTTC.

This clonotype was counted only a few times. The V call is TRBV30, the J call TRBJ1-6, with D tentatively TRBD1 (6 bases). The length of the CDR3 is 12 residues. Germline V gene data show CDR1 as GTSNPN and CDR2 as SVGIG (reference sequence). V was trimmed by 2 bases and J by 7 bases, leaving 6 bases between them. This chain's CDR3 is CAWSTGNSPLHF. The CDR3 coding sequence is TGTGCCTGGAGTACAGGGAATTCACCCCTCCACTTT.

This clonotype was observed a handful of times. The chain's CDR3 is CASSGTSGGAYNEQFF. The CDR3 DNA sequence: TGTGCCAGCAGCGGGACTAGCGGGGGGGCCTACAATGAGCAGTTCTTC. The rearrangement links TRBV12-3 or TRBV12-4 to TRBJ2-1; 16 bases match TRBD2. V was pared by 6 bases and J by 2 bases, with 1 base of the junction left unmatched. This CDR3 is 16 amino acids long.

This clonotype was found a few times. The chain couples TRBV30 to TRBJ1-5; possibly TRBD1 for D (5 bases). This CDR3 comprises 14 residues. V was shortened by 3 bases and J by 4 bases, with 13 bases between the two germline ends. Per germline, CDR1 GTSNPN and CDR2 SVGIG (reference sequence). The DNA for the CDR3 is TGTGCCTGGAGAAAAGGGGAGGGAAATCAGCCCCAGCATTTT. This encodes CAWRKGEGNQPQHF.

The chain recombines TRBV19 with TRBJ1-2; D is undetermined. The germline V gene has CDR1 LNHDA and CDR2 SQIVND (reference sequence). V was shortened by 1 base and J by 4 bases, with 13 bases between the two germline ends. CDR3 length equals 15 residues. CDR3 sequence reads: CASSIARSGSYGYTF. The CDR3 DNA is TGTGCCAGTAGTATAGCCCGATCGGGGAGCTATGGCTACACCTTC.

This chain joins TRBV30 and TRBJ1-6; 8 bases are a match to TRBD1. The germline CDR1 and CDR2 sequences are GTSNPN and SVGIG (reference sequence). Trimming cost V 1 base and J 5 bases; bases outside gene matches: 1. The CDR3 covers 14 residues. CDR3 loop: CAWSAGQDNSPLHF. The DNA for the CDR3 is TGTGCCTGGAGTGCGGGACAGGATAATTCACCCCTCCACTTT.

This clonotype showed up just a few times. The chain combines TRBV10-1 with TRBJ2-6, with a weak D call TRBD2 (6 bases). This CDR3 is built from 18 residues. From germline, CDR1 is WNHNN and CDR2 SYGVQD (reference sequence). V lost 3 bases, J lost 2 bases, and 17 bases lay in between. The CDR3 reads CASSDRRRGSTGANVLTF. CDR3 DNA sequence: TGCGCCAGCAGTGACCGGAGGAGGGGCAGCACTGGGGCCAACGTCCTGACTTTC.

In DNA, the CDR3 is TGTGCCAGCAGTGACTCCTTCCGGACTGAAGCTTTCTTT. It specifies CASSDSFRTEAFF. The chain combines TRBV6-4 with TRBJ1-1; D remains ambiguous. CDR1 MRHNA and CDR2 SNTAGT come from the germline V gene. The ends were cut back, 0 bases at V and 5 bases at J, with 7 bases in the middle. This CDR3 has 13 amino acids.

The chain combines TRBV6-5 with TRBJ2-5, with D perhaps TRBD1 (5 bases). Trimming shortened V by 10 bases and J by 1 base, and 19 bases separated the two germline ends. This CDR3 has 15 residues. Germline V gene sequence: CDR1 MNHEY, CDR2 SVGAGI. Here the CDR3 reads CAIRRSSDSQETQYF. CDR3 DNA sequence: TGTGCCATCCGTAGAAGCAGTGACAGCCAAGAGACCCAGTACTTC.

The J gene is TRBJ1-1, the V gene TRBV6-5; D may be TRBD1 (6 bases). The CDR3 has 16 residues. Trimming cost V 2 bases and J 4 bases, with 17 bases left between them. CDR1 and CDR2 (germline): MNHEY, SVGAGI. CDR3 nucleotides: TGTGCCAGCAGTTACAGGCCAGGGGTGCGGGGCACTGAAGCTTTCTTT. This encodes CASSYRPGVRGTEAFF.

Relative to its sample, this clonotype is medium-sized (0.01 to 0.1%). This chain's CDR3 is CASSSPLPSYNEQFF. The CDR3 coding sequence is TGTGCCAGCAGTTCTCCGCTCCCCTCCTACAATGAGCAGTTCTTC. The chain uses TRBV12-3 or TRBV12-4 and TRBJ2-1; D is unresolved. The CDR3 is 15 amino acids. The V and J ends lost 4 bases and 0 bases respectively, with 10 bases between them.

This clonotype came up a few times. The CDR3 coding sequence is TGCAGTGCTAGAGACGATGGGAGGGGGTGGGTCACTGAAGCTTTCTTT. Amino acid sequence: CSARDDGRGWVTEAFF. This chain joins TRBV20-1 and TRBJ1-1, with D possibly TRBD1 on 6 matching bases. CDR3 size: 16 residues. Trimming left V 0 bases short and J 4 bases short, with 18 bases between. Germline V gene lookup returns CDR1 DFQATT and CDR2 SNEGSKA (reference sequence).

This clonotype was picked up a small number of times. The rearrangement links TRBV6-2 or TRBV6-3 to TRBJ1-2; D is unclear. The V end was cut by 6 bases, the J end by 7 bases, with 12 bases between. The CDR3 is 12 amino acids. CDR1 is MNHEY and CDR2 is SVGEGT in the germline V gene. CDR3 in amino acids: CASSPWSGGYTF. As DNA, the CDR3 is TGTGCCAGCAGCCCCTGGTCGGGTGGCTACACCTTC.